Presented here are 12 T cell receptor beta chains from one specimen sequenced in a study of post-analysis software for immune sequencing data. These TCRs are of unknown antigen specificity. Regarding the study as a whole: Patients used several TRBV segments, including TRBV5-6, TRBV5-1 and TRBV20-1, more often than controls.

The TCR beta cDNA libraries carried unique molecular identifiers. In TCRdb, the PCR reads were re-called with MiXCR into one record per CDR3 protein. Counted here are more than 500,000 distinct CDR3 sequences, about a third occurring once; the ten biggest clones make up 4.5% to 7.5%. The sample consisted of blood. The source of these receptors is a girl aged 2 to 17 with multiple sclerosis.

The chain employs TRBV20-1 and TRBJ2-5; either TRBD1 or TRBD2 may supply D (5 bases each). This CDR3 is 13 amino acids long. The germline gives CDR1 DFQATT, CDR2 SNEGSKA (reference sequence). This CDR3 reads CSGLGTAQETQYF. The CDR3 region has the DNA TGCAGCGGACTGGGGACGGCTCAAGAGACCCAGTACTTC.

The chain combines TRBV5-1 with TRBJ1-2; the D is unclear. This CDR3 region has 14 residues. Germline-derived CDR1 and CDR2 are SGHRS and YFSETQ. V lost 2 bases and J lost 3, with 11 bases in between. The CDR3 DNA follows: TGCGCCAGCAGCTTCGACCAGGAACACTATGGCTACACCTTC. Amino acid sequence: CASSFDQEHYGYTF. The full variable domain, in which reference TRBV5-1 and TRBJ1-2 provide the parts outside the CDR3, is KAGVTQTPRYLIKTRGQQVTLSCSPISGHRSVSWYQQTPGQGLQFLFEYFSETQRNKGNFPGRFSGRQFSNSRSEMNVSTLELGDSALYLCASSFDQEHYGYTFGSGTRLTVV.

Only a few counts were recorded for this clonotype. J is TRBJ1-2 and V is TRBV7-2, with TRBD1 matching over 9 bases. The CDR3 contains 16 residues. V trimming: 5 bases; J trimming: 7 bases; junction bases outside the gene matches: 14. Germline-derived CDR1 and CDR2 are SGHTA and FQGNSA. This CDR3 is CASSPADGDRVGGYTF. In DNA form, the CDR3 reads TGTGCCAGCAGCCCTGCAGACGGGGACAGGGTTGGTGGCTACACCTTC.

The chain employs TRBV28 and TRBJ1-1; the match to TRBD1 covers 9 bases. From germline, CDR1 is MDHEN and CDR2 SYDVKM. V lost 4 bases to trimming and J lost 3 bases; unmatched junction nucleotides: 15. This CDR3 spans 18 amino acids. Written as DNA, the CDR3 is TGTGCCAGCAGTTCGGGGCTGGGGTGGGACAGGGTAGACACTGAAGCTTTCTTT. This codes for CASSSGLGWDRVDTEAFF.

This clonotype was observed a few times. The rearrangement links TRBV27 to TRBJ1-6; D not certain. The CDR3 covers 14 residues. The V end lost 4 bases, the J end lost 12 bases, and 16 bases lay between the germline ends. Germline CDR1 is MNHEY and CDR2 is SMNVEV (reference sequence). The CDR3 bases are TGTGCCAGCAGTTCGGGTCGTGGGTTGGAACCCCTCCACTTT. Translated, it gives CASSSGRGLEPLHF.

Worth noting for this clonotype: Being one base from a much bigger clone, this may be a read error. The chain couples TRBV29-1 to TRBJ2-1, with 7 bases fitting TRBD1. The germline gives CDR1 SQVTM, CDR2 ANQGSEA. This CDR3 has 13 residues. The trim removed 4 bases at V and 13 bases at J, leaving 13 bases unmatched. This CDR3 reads CSVAKGAVETQFF. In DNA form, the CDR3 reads TGCAGCGTTGCTAAGGGGGCAGTAGAGACCCAGTTCTTC.

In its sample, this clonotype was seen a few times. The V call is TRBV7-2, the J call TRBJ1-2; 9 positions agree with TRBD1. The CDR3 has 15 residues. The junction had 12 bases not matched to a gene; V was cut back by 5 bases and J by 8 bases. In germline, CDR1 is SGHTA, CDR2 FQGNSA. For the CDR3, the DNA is TGTGCCAGCAGCGCTCCGGGACAGGGATTGAAAGGCTACACCTTC. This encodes CASSAPGQGLKGYTF.

This chain's CDR3 is CASSQNLGRQPQHF. The CDR3 DNA follows: TGTGCCAGCAGTCAGAATCTGGGGCGGCAGCCCCAGCATTTT. J is TRBJ1-5 and V is TRBV12-3 or TRBV12-4; tentative D call: TRBD1 (5 bases). The V end lost 5 bases, the J end lost 7 bases, and 15 bases lay between the germline ends. The CDR3 consists of 14 residues.

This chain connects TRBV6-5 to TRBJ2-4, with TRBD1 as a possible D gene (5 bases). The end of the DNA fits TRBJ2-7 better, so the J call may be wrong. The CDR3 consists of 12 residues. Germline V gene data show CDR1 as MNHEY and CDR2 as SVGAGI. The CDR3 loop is CASSETACEQYF. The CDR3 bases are TGTGCCAGCAGTGAGACAGCCTGCGAGCAGTACTTC.

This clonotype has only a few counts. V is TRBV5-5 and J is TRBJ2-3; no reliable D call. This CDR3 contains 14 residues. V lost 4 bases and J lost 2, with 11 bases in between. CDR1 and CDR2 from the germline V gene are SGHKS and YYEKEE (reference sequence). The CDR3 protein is CASSPDGPTDTQYF. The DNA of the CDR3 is TGTGCCAGCAGCCCGGACGGGCCCACAGATACGCAGTATTTT.

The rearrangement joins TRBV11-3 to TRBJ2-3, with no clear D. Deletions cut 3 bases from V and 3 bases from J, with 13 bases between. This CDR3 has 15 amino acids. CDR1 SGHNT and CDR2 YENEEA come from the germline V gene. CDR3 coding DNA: TGTGCCAGCAGCTTTGGGTCCTCCAGTACAGATACGCAGTATTTT. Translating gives CASSFGSSSTDTQYF. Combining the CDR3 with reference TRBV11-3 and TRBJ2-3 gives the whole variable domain EAGVVQSPRYKIIEKKQPVAFWCNPISGHNTLYWYLQNLGQGPELLIRYENEEAVDDSQLPKDRFSAERLKGVDSTLKIQPAELGDSAVYLCASSFGSSSTDTQYFGPGTRLTVL.

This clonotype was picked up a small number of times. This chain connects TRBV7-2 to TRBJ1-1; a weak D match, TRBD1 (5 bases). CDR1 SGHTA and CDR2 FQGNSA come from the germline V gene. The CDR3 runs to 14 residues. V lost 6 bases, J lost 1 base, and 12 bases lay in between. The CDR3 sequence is CASSFTRGNTEAFF. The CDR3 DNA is TGTGCCAGCAGTTTTACAAGGGGGAACACTGAAGCTTTCTTT.